What follows are 25 T cell receptor beta chains derived from one specimen sequenced in a study of monozygotic twins with inflammatory bowel disease. TCRdb re-called the 5' RACE reads; every CDR3 protein appears as one record, without DNA. The specimen's table records around 450,000 distinct CDR3 sequences. Sequencing used blood. Receptors were obtained from a human donor with ulcerative colitis or Crohn's disease, or a healthy co-twin of an affected twin (not recorded which).

The chain couples TRBV5-1 to TRBJ1-1. CDR3 length: 13 amino acids. Per germline, CDR1 SGHRS and CDR2 YFSETQ. The CDR3 loop reads CASPAFSNTEAFF. The variable domain in full, completed from reference TRBV5-1 and TRBJ1-1, reads KAGVTQTPRYLIKTRGQQVTLSCSPISGHRSVSWYQQTPGQGLQFLFEYFSETQRNKGNFPGRFSGRQFSNSRSEMNVSTLELGDSALYLCASPAFSNTEAFFGQGTRLTVV.

V and J are TRBV30 and TRBJ1-2; there is no DNA to check the TCRdb D call of TRBD1. This CDR3 has 12 amino acids. Germline lookup yields CDR1 GTSNPN and CDR2 SVGIG (reference sequence). The CDR3 spells CALEGGVDGYTF.

This chain joins TRBV2 and TRBJ2-7; lacking DNA, the TRBD1 call made by TCRdb goes unchecked. Germline V lookup: CDR1 SNHLY, CDR2 FYNNEI. The CDR3 totals 14 residues. The CDR3 sequence is CASRIRGHSYEQYF. The full variable domain, in which reference TRBV2 and TRBJ2-7 provide the parts outside the CDR3, is EPEVTQTPSHQVTQMGQEVILRCVPISNHLYFYWYRQILGQKVEFLVSFYNNEISEKSEIFDDQFSVERPDGSNFTLKIRSTKLEDSAMYFCASRIRGHSYEQYFGPGTRLTVT.

The chain couples TRBV7-2 to TRBJ1-6; there is no DNA to check the TCRdb D call of TRBD1. The length of the CDR3 is 17 residues. Germline CDR1 reads SGHTA; CDR2 reads FQGNSA. CDR3 protein: CASSRPQGRSYNSPLHF.

The chain employs TRBV27 and TRBJ2-1. Germline lookup yields CDR1 MNHEY and CDR2 SMNVEV (reference sequence). There are 18 residues in the CDR3. The chain's CDR3 is CASSLKFRIIYSYNEQFF.

The chain couples TRBV7-2 to TRBJ2-7; TCRdb names TRBD2, which stays unverified in the absence of DNA. Germline-derived CDR1 and CDR2 are SGHTA and FQGNSA. CDR3 length equals 15 residues. The CDR3 reads CASSPGLLKPYEQYF. Supplemented by reference TRBV7-2 and TRBJ2-7, the full variable domain reads GAGVSQSPSNKVTEKGKDVELRCDPISGHTALYWYRQSLGQGLEFLIYFQGNSAPDKSGLPSDRFSAERTGGSVSTLTIQRTQQEDSAVYLCASSPGLLKPYEQYFGPGTRLTVT.

V and J are TRBV12-3 or TRBV12-4 and TRBJ1-6; the TRBD1 assignment by TCRdb is unverifiable without DNA. The length of the CDR3 is 15 residues. CDR3 protein: CASSPGTPANSPLHF.

This sequence joins TRBV4-2 and TRBJ2-7; no DNA is available, so the TRBD1 call from TCRdb remains unchecked. Germline V gene lookup returns CDR1 LGHNA and CDR2 YNFKEQ. The CDR3 loop spans 17 amino acids. The CDR3 sequence is CASSPAFGGAFDYEQYF.

This chain joins TRBV3-1 and TRBJ2-7; as DNA is missing, the TRBD1 call by TCRdb cannot be tested. Per the germline V gene, CDR1 is LGHDT and CDR2 is YNNKEL (reference sequence). This CDR3 contains 16 residues. The CDR3 sequence: CASSQRGHYASYEQYF.

This rearrangement joins TRBV5-8 to TRBJ2-7. The length of the CDR3 is 11 residues. Per the germline V gene, CDR1 is SGHTS and CDR2 is YDEGEE. The CDR3 loop reads CASEDNYEQYF.

The gene calls are TRBV20-1 and TRBJ1-5. The CDR3 contains 13 residues. Germline V CDR1 and CDR2: DFQATT, SNEGSKA (reference sequence). Here the CDR3 reads CSASDSNNQPQHF.

This chain links TRBV20-1 with TRBJ1-1. The CDR3 has 15 amino acids. CDR1 is DFQATT, CDR2 SNEGSKA, per germline (reference sequence). This CDR3 reads CSAKESGGQGTEAFF.

The gene calls are TRBV19 and TRBJ1-2; checking the TCRdb D call of TRBD1 is not possible without DNA. The length of the CDR3 is 14 residues. CDR1 is LNHDA, CDR2 SQIVND, per germline (reference sequence). The chain's CDR3 is CASSTGTWGYGYTF.

The chain is built from TRBV28 and TRBJ2-7; as DNA is missing, the TRBD1 call by TCRdb cannot be tested. Germline CDR1 reads MDHEN; CDR2 reads SYDVKM. The CDR3 is 15 residues long. The CDR3 reads CASSSPGQVIYEQYF.

CDR3 residues: CAVRRGASYEQYF. The J gene is TRBJ2-7, the V gene TRBV28; TCRdb indicates TRBD1, and absent DNA this call remains unverified. The germline V gene has CDR1 MDHEN and CDR2 SYDVKM. CDR3 length: 13 residues.

The genes are TRBV12-3 or TRBV12-4 and TRBJ2-1. This CDR3 spans 15 amino acids. CDR3 protein: CASILTGTPSNEQFF.

V and J are TRBV7-9 and TRBJ2-3; TCRdb designates TRBD1, a call that cannot be tested without DNA. The CDR3 covers 13 residues. Germline V gene sequence: CDR1 SEHNR, CDR2 FQNEAQ (reference sequence). The CDR3 protein is CASSLVPVYTQYF.

This chain links TRBV7-7 with TRBJ2-5; lacking DNA, the TRBD1 call made by TCRdb goes unchecked. The CDR3 runs 16 residues. Germline V gene sequence: CDR1 SSHAT, CDR2 FNYEAQ (reference sequence). CDR3 sequence reads: CASSPMGQGKQETQYF.

The chain joins TRBV7-9 to TRBJ1-1. CDR3 size: 14 residues. Germline V gives CDR1 SEHNR, CDR2 FQNEAQ (reference sequence). The CDR3 region is CASSSTGKNTEAFF.

V gene TRBV7-2 combines with J gene TRBJ2-1; the TRBD1 assignment by TCRdb is unverifiable without DNA. The CDR3 loop spans 15 amino acids. The germline V gene has CDR1 SGHTA and CDR2 FQGNSA. CDR3 in amino acids: CASSSQGLIYNEQFF.

The chain carries TRBV20-1 and TRBJ1-1. Germline V gene sequence: CDR1 DFQATT, CDR2 SNEGSKA (reference sequence). The CDR3 runs to 14 residues. CDR3: CSASGGIGVTEAFF.

The chain carries TRBV20-1 and TRBJ1-1. The CDR3 covers 16 residues. Germline-derived CDR1 and CDR2 are DFQATT and SNEGSKA (reference sequence). CDR3 loop: CSARDFQGGSNTEAFF.

The chain employs TRBV9 and TRBJ2-5; the D call of TRBD2 rests on TCRdb alone, since no DNA is present to check it. The CDR3 loop spans 15 amino acids. Germline V gene lookup returns CDR1 SGDLS and CDR2 YYNGEE. The CDR3 sequence: CASSVRGRADETQYF.

The rearrangement links TRBV7-8 to TRBJ2-1; the D call of TRBD1 rests on TCRdb alone, since no DNA is present to check it. CDR1 and CDR2 (germline): SGHVS, FQNEAQ. The CDR3 has 14 amino acids. The CDR3 loop is CASSREGQGNEQFF. Variable domain in full (rest from reference TRBV7-8 and TRBJ2-1): GAGVSQSPRYKVAKRGQDVALRCDPISGHVSLFWYQQALGQGPEFLTYFQNEAQLDKSGLPSDRFFAERPEGSVSTLKIQRTQQEDSAVYLCASSREGQGNEQFFGPGTRLTVL.

CDR3 residues: CASSLAEGRETQYF. This chain links TRBV7-2 with TRBJ2-5; lacking DNA, the TRBD2 call made by TCRdb goes unchecked. The CDR3 runs to 14 residues. In germline, CDR1 is SGHTA, CDR2 FQGNSA.